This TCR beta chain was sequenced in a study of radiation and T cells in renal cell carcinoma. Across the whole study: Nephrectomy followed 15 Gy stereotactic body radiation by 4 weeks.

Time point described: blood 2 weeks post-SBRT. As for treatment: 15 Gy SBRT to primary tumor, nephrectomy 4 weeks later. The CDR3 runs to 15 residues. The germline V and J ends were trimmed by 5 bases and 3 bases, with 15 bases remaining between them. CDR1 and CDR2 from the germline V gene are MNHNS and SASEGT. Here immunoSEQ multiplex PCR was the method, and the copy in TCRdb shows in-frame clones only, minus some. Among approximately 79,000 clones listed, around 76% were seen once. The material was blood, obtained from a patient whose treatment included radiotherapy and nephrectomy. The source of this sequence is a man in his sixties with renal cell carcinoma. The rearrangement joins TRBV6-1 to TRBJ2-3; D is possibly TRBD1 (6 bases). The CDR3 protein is CASSIDRLATDTQYF. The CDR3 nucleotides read TGTGCCAGCAGTATCGACAGGCTCGCAACAGATACGCAGTATTTT.